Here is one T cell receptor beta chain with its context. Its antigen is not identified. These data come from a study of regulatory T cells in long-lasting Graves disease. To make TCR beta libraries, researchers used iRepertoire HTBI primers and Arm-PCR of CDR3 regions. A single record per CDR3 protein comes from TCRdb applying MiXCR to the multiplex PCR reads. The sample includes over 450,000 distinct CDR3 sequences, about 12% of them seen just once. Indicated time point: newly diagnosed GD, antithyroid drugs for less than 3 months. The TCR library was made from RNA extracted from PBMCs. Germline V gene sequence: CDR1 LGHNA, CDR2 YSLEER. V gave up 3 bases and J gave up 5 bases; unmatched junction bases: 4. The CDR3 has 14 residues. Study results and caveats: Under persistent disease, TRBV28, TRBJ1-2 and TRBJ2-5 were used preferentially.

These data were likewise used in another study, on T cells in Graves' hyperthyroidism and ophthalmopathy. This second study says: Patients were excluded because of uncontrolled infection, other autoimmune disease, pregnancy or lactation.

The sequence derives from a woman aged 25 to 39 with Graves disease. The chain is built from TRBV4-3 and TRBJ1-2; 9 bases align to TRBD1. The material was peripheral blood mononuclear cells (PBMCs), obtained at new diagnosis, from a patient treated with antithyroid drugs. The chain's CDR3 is CASSQDDRGYGYTF. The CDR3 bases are TGCGCCAGCAGCCAGGATGACAGGGGGTATGGCTACACCTTC.